The T cell receptor (beta chain) described here comes from a study of T cell responses to AZD1222 COVID-19 vaccine. On the study more broadly: Both about-4-week and about-12-week second-dose recipients were combined. Study-wide results and caveats: A mostly white British donor set with more females was recruited, and clonal diversity was possibly underestimated. Only six or seven AZD1222 recipients tested seropositive at baseline.

TCRdb's table, derived via immunoSEQ multiplex PCR, lists solely in-frame clones and lacks some. The data show over 110,000 clones, approximately 94% seen once. The CDR3 has 13 residues. CDR1 is SGHAT and CDR2 is FQDESV in the germline V gene (reference sequence). J was trimmed by 3 bases and V by 4 bases; bases with no gene match: 2. Of note for this clone: Its antigen is unknown.

The gene calls are TRBV11-1 and TRBJ2-5, with TRBD1 matching 7 bases. The starting material was peripheral blood, obtained on day 0 of AZD1222 vaccination. The TCR was taken from an adult in good health. The CDR3 loop is CASSWGQKETQYF. The CDR3 coding sequence is TGTGCCAGCAGCTGGGGACAGAAAGAGACCCAGTACTTC.